Listed here are 23 T cell receptor beta chains from one sample, sequenced in a study of human T cells and chemical hapten exposure (dated by TCRdb to the early 2020s). According to the study, the label for this sample's time point signals: pre-sensitization, week 0. The treatment or condition label on this specimen signifies: therapeutic diphenylcyclopropenone sensitization with weekly scalp DPC. Receptor amplification or capture employed RACE. The sequencer was a NextSeq 500. TCRdb trimmed public reads at Q25 via fastp, called clones via MiXCR and kept in-frame beta chains. CDR3 protein duplicates are merged, each entry listing the most common genes and DNA. Here the sample has about 85,000 distinct CDR3 sequences; around 7.9% occur a single time. The top ten hold 2% to 3% of the sample. The material was whole blood, obtained in connection with sensitization to the hapten diphenylcyclopropenone (DPC). These receptors all stem from a man in his forties with alopecia areata. Some clones in this sample may be carry-over from other donors' samples.

In this sample, this clonotype turned up a few times. The chain is built from TRBV5-1 and TRBJ1-2, with D hard to call. The V end was cut by 4 bases, the J end by 4 bases, with 14 bases between. CDR1 and CDR2 from the germline V gene are SGHRS and YFSETQ. The CDR3 is 14 residues long. The CDR3 spells CASSPEVGVYGYTF. As DNA, the CDR3 is TGCGCCAGCAGCCCAGAGGTTGGTGTCTATGGCTACACCTTC. Complete variable domain (other parts from reference TRBV5-1 and TRBJ1-2): KAGVTQTPRYLIKTRGQQVTLSCSPISGHRSVSWYQQTPGQGLQFLFEYFSETQRNKGNFPGRFSGRQFSNSRSEMNVSTLELGDSALYLCASSPEVGVYGYTFGSGTRLTVV.

This clonotype has ten or more counts. This sequence joins TRBV5-6 and TRBJ1-6; D not certain. Trimming removed 0 bases at V and 7 bases at J, with 11 bases between. The length of the CDR3 is 15 residues. Germline V gene lookup returns CDR1 SGHDT and CDR2 YYEEEE. The CDR3 region has the DNA TGTGCCAGCAGCTTGGCGGGGTTGCCCAATTCACCCCTCCACTTT. It specifies CASSLAGLPNSPLHF. The entire variable domain, with the rest obtained from reference TRBV5-6 and TRBJ1-6, is as follows: DAGVTQSPTHLIKTRGQQVTLRCSPKSGHDTVSWYQQALGQGPQFIFQYYEEEERQRGNFPDRFSGHQFPNYSSELNVNALLLGDSALYLCASSLAGLPNSPLHFGNGTRLTVT.

This clonotype appeared many times. The chain combines TRBV12-3 or TRBV12-4 with TRBJ1-2; maybe TRBD1 (5 bases). The length of the CDR3 is 12 residues. The V and J ends lost 5 bases and 8 bases respectively, with 12 bases between them. Here the CDR3 DNA reads TGTGCCAGCAGTCCTCAATACAGGGGCTACACCTTC. Translating gives CASSPQYRGYTF.

V and J are TRBV7-2 and TRBJ2-2, with D unresolved. The germline V gene has CDR1 SGHTA and CDR2 FQGNSA. V dropped 1 base and J dropped 5 bases, with 5 bases sitting between them. The CDR3 extends over 13 amino acids. Here the CDR3 reads CASSLDGTGELFF. CDR3 bases: TGTGCCAGCAGCTTAGATGGGACCGGGGAGCTGTTTTTT.

The chain has TRBV7-9 and TRBJ2-1, with no clear D. Per germline, CDR1 SEHNR and CDR2 FQNEAQ (reference sequence). This CDR3 is 15 amino acids long. V lost 1 base and J lost 6, with 13 bases in between. The CDR3 nucleotides read TGTGCCAGCAGCTTAGGCATGAGGACGGCCAATGAGCAGTTCTTC. It codes for CASSLGMRTANEQFF.

This clonotype was observed at least ten times. V gene TRBV6-6 combines with J gene TRBJ1-1; no definite D call. CDR3 size: 11 residues. The V gene lost 2 bases and the J gene lost 9 bases, with 7 bases spanning the gap. CDR1 is MNHNY, CDR2 SVGAGI, per germline (reference sequence). Here the CDR3 DNA reads TGTGCCAGCAGTTACACTCAGAAAGCTTTCTTT. Residues: CASSYTQKAFF.

The chain joins TRBV7-3 to TRBJ2-1; 11 bases match TRBD1. In germline, CDR1 is SGHTA, CDR2 FQGTGA. There are 15 residues in the CDR3. Trimming removed 5 bases from V and 8 bases from J; junction bases left unmatched: 8. The CDR3 DNA reads as TGTGCCAGCAGCAAGGACAGGGGGCTGGTGGATGAGCAGTTCTTC. Translating gives CASSKDRGLVDEQFF.

This clonotype was detected many times. This chain uses TRBV7-2 with TRBJ2-5; TRBD2 matches at 14 bases. The junction had 5 bases not matched to a gene; V was cut back by 6 bases and J by 2 bases. Germline loops: CDR1 SGHTA, CDR2 FQGNSA. The CDR3 loop spans 16 amino acids. For the CDR3, the DNA is TGTGCCAGCAGTGGACTAGCGGGAGGCCGGCAAGAGACCCAGTACTTC. Translation gives CASSGLAGGRQETQYF.

V is TRBV30 and J is TRBJ1-5; no clear D gene. The CDR3 spans 12 residues. Trimming pared 0 bases from V and 6 bases from J, leaving 6 bases between. Germline assignment: CDR1 GTSNPN and CDR2 SVGIG (reference sequence). The CDR3 here is CAWSVGIQPQHF. In DNA, the CDR3 is TGTGCCTGGAGTGTTGGGATTCAGCCCCAGCATTTT.

V is TRBV19 and J is TRBJ2-2; D may be TRBD1 (5 bases). The CDR3 covers 15 residues. V was pared by 8 bases and J by 6 bases, with 19 bases between. Germline-derived CDR1 and CDR2 are LNHDA and SQIVND (reference sequence). The CDR3 region is CASQPQVLSPGELFF. CDR3 sequence (DNA): TGTGCCAGTCAACCACAGGTACTTTCCCCCGGGGAGCTGTTTTTT. The whole variable domain, remainder taken from reference TRBV19 and TRBJ2-2, is DGGITQSPKYLFRKEGQNVTLSCEQNLNHDAMYWYRQDPGQGLRLIYYSQIVNDFQKGDIAEGYSVSREKKESFPLTVTSAQKNPTAFYLCASQPQVLSPGELFFGEGSRLTVL.

This clonotype was seen more than once but under ten times. The gene calls are TRBV6-4 and TRBJ2-4, with 8 bases lining up with TRBD1. The CDR3 sequence is 14 residues long. The ends lost 2 bases at V and 4 bases at J; junction bases unmatched: 1. In germline, CDR1 is MRHNA, CDR2 SNTAGT. Here the CDR3 DNA reads TGTGCCAGCAGTGACCGACAGGGGAAAAACATTCAGTACTTC. As protein: CASSDRQGKNIQYF.

V gene TRBV19 combines with J gene TRBJ1-5, with D perhaps TRBD1 (5 bases). The CDR3 spans 12 residues. V shed 9 bases and J shed 6 bases, with 12 bases lying between them. Germline V gene data show CDR1 as LNHDA and CDR2 as SQIVND (reference sequence). CDR3 in DNA: TGTGCCAGCCGCCCTCAGGGTCAGCCCCAGCATTTT. Its translation is CASRPQGQPQHF.

This clonotype occurred a few times. The chain is built from TRBV11-1 and TRBJ2-1, with D maybe TRBD1 (6 bases). CDR1 SGHAT and CDR2 FQDESV come from the germline V gene (reference sequence). The CDR3 extends over 15 amino acids. V was trimmed by 5 bases and J by 7 bases, leaving 18 bases between them. The CDR3 region has the DNA TGTGCCAGCAGCCCAGCGGACACAGGGTCGAATGAGCAGTTCTTC. It yields the protein CASSPADTGSNEQFF.

About this clonotype: A much larger clone lies one base from this, so it may be a read error. The gene calls are TRBV28 and TRBJ1-6, with 11 bases that match TRBD1. The CDR3 consists of 16 residues. The ends lost 3 bases at V and 10 bases at J; junction bases unmatched: 8. From germline, CDR1 is MDHEN and CDR2 SYDVKM. The CDR3 spells CASSFGQGAFKSPLHF. The CDR3 DNA reads TGTGCCAGCAGTTTCGGACAGGGGGCATTTAAATCACCCCTCCACTTT. The full variable domain, with the rest looked up from reference TRBV28 and TRBJ1-6, is DVKVTQSSRYLVKRTGEKVFLECVQDMDHENMFWYRQDPGLGLRLIYFSYDVKMKEKGDIPEGYSVSREKKERFSLILESASTNQTSMYLCASSFGQGAFKSPLHFGNGTRLTVT.

The rearrangement joins TRBV5-1 to TRBJ1-1; a weak D match, TRBD1 (6 bases). The CDR3 spans 15 residues. Germline assignment: CDR1 SGHRS and CDR2 YFSETQ. Trimming took 0 bases from V and 4 from J, leaving 13 bases between them. CDR3 sequence reads: CASSLEQGPGTEAFF. The CDR3 coding sequence is TGCGCCAGCAGCTTGGAGCAGGGGCCGGGCACTGAAGCTTTCTTT.

This chain uses TRBV3-1 with TRBJ2-5; 7 nucleotides match TRBD2. The CDR3 contains 16 residues. Germline V CDR1 and CDR2: LGHDT, YNNKEL (reference sequence). The junction had 11 bases not matched to a gene; V was cut back by 7 bases and J by 0 bases. CDR3 nucleotide sequence: TGTGCCAGCACCCCCACGCGGCGGGGGAACCAAGAGACCCAGTACTTC. Residues: CASTPTRRGNQETQYF.

This clonotype was counted at least ten times. This CDR3 is CASSQEGNRDPYEQYF. CDR3 bases: TGTGCCAGCAGCCAAGAAGGGAACAGGGACCCCTACGAGCAGTACTTC. The genes are TRBV4-2 and TRBJ2-7; maybe TRBD1 (6 bases). The CDR3 consists of 16 residues. Per the germline V gene, CDR1 is LGHNA and CDR2 is YNFKEQ. Trimming left V 0 bases short and J 2 bases short, with 14 bases between.

Concerning this clonotype itself: An end of the junction differs from the germline gene, which may be a read error. This chain uses TRBV7-8 with TRBJ1-2; the match to TRBD1 covers 7 bases. Germline V gene lookup returns CDR1 SGHVS and CDR2 FQNEAQ. The CDR3 has 13 amino acids. Here the CDR3 reads CGSSLGGTYGYTF. In DNA form, the CDR3 reads TGTGGCAGCAGCTTAGGGGGCACCTATGGCTACACCTTC.

This clonotype was observed a few times. This chain links TRBV4-1 with TRBJ2-1; D is possibly TRBD1 or TRBD2 (5 bases each). Trimming shortened V by 1 base and J by 10 bases, and 20 bases separated the two germline ends. The CDR3 consists of 16 residues. Germline CDR1 is MGHRA and CDR2 is YSYEKL. Here the CDR3 DNA reads TGCGCCAGCAGCCAAGTCGCCGGGGCAGGGAGCCTAGAGCAGTTCTTC. Its protein product is CASSQVAGAGSLEQFF.

This clonotype was counted only a few times. The chain is built from TRBV5-4 and TRBJ1-2, with a tentative D call TRBD1 (5 bases). The CDR3 has 15 amino acids. Trimming shortened V by 4 bases and J by 4 bases, and 17 bases separated the two germline ends. Looked up from germline, CDR1 is SGHNT and CDR2 is YYREEE (reference sequence). CDR3 protein: CASSLSTGVVYGYTF. DNA of the CDR3: TGTGCCAGCAGCCTGAGTACGGGGGTCGTCTATGGCTACACCTTC.

This clonotype was picked up many times. The chain couples TRBV29-1 to TRBJ1-3; 7 bases match TRBD1. In germline, CDR1 is SQVTM, CDR2 ANQGSEA. The trim removed 4 bases at V and 8 bases at J, leaving 8 bases unmatched. CDR3 length equals 13 residues. Here the CDR3 reads CSVVVQGEDTIYF. The CDR3 DNA reads as TGCAGCGTTGTAGTTCAGGGGGAGGACACCATATATTTT. The full variable domain, completed using reference TRBV29-1 and TRBJ1-3, is SAVISQKPSRDICQRGTSLTIQCQVDSQVTMMFWYRQQPGQSLTLIATANQGSEATYESGFVIDKFPISRPNLTFSTLTVSNMSPEDSSIYLCSVVVQGEDTIYFGEGSWLTVV.

This clonotype was picked up a small number of times. The chain has TRBV4-2 and TRBJ1-2; D is possibly TRBD1 (6 bases). Germline V lookup: CDR1 LGHNA, CDR2 YNFKEQ. CDR3 length equals 15 residues. Trimming removed 0 bases at V and 4 bases at J, with 12 bases between. Written as DNA, the CDR3 is TGTGCCAGCAGCCAAGAAAGAGGGGGGATCTATGGCTACACCTTC. This translates into CASSQERGGIYGYTF.

The CDR3 DNA is TGCGCCAGCAGCTTGGATCTAGCGGACACAGATACGCAGTATTTT. This codes for CASSLDLADTDTQYF. The J gene is TRBJ2-3, the V gene TRBV5-1; 7 bases fit TRBD2. CDR3 length: 15 amino acids. V trimming: 0 bases; J trimming: 2 bases; junction bases outside the gene matches: 3. Germline CDR1 SGHRS, CDR2 YFSETQ.